The 21 T cell receptor beta chains below were found in one sample sequenced in a study of vaccination and CD4 T cells after COVID-19. TCRdb recomputed calls from the PCR reads with MiXCR, one row per CDR3 protein. The sample lists 15,000 to 20,000 distinct CDR3 sequences, around 63% occurring once. The sequenced sample was CD4+ T cells from blood, obtained after SARS-CoV-2 vaccination. Every receptor here comes from a human donor who had recovered from COVID-19.

This sequence joins TRBV28 and TRBJ2-5; a weak D match, TRBD2 (5 bases). CDR1 and CDR2 (germline): MDHEN, SYDVKM. V gave up 6 bases and J gave up 1 base, with 15 bases separating them. The CDR3 loop spans 15 amino acids. The CDR3 nucleotides read TGTGCCAGCAGCCCGAAGTGGGGAGCCCAAGAGACCCAGTACTTC. Translated, it gives CASSPKWGAQETQYF.

This clonotype was picked up a small number of times. The chain carries TRBV20-1 and TRBJ2-2; 7 nucleotides match TRBD2. V lost 1 base to trimming and J lost 1 base; unmatched junction nucleotides: 6. CDR3 length: 16 amino acids. CDR1 and CDR2 (germline): DFQATT, SNEGSKA (reference sequence). CDR3: CSARGASGGNTGELFF. DNA of the CDR3: TGCAGTGCTAGAGGGGCTAGCGGAGGGAACACCGGGGAGCTGTTTTTT.

The V gene is TRBV11-2, the J gene TRBJ2-6; possible D gene TRBD2, 6 bases. There are 18 residues in the CDR3. CDR1 and CDR2 (germline): SGHAT, FQNNGV. V was pared by 5 bases and J by 0 bases, with 17 bases between. The CDR3 here is CASSTWAVRGSGANVLTF. CDR3 nucleotide sequence: TGTGCCAGCAGCACATGGGCGGTGCGGGGCTCTGGGGCCAACGTCCTGACTTTC.

V gene TRBV20-1 combines with J gene TRBJ2-2; the match to TRBD1 covers 8 bases. Trimming at V came to 3 bases and at J to 7 bases, leaving 7 bases not matched to a gene. Germline CDR1 reads DFQATT; CDR2 reads SNEGSKA (reference sequence). The CDR3 sequence is 14 residues long. CDR3 loop: CSARAGGSIGELFF. As DNA, the CDR3 is TGCAGTGCTAGGGCAGGGGGCTCGATCGGGGAGCTGTTTTTT.

This clonotype was seen a few times. The V gene is TRBV7-9, the J gene TRBJ2-7; D is unresolved. The V and J ends lost 2 bases and 7 bases respectively, with 12 bases between them. CDR1 SEHNR and CDR2 FQNEAQ come from the germline V gene (reference sequence). The CDR3 contains 13 residues. The CDR3: CASSLFPLGEQYF. DNA for the CDR3: TGTGCCAGCAGCTTATTCCCCCTCGGAGAGCAGTACTTC.

Here the CDR3 reads CATSREGVSYEQYF. Written as DNA, the CDR3 is TGTGCCACCAGCAGAGAGGGAGTTTCCTACGAGCAGTACTTC. The V gene is TRBV15, the J gene TRBJ2-7; possibly TRBD2 for D (5 bases). The CDR3 totals 14 residues. Germline CDR1 reads LNHNV; CDR2 reads YYDKDF (reference sequence). V gave up 0 bases and J gave up 1 base, with 7 bases separating them.

The chain recombines TRBV5-4 with TRBJ2-2; D gene uncertain. The CDR3 totals 16 residues. V lost 1 base and J lost 1, with 11 bases in between. Germline CDR1 reads SGHNT; CDR2 reads YYREEE (reference sequence). The CDR3 loop is CASSLLSAGNTGELFF. CDR3 DNA: TGTGCCAGCAGCTTGCTTTCGGCAGGGAACACCGGGGAGCTGTTTTTT.

With respect to this clonotype: At one boundary the junction diverges from the germline segment, which might be a read error. V gene TRBV7-7 combines with J gene TRBJ2-2; 14 bases agree with TRBD2. The germline gives CDR1 SSHAT, CDR2 FNYEAQ (reference sequence). The CDR3 is made up of 16 amino acids. In nucleotides, the CDR3 is TGTGCTAGCAGCTCGGGACTAGCGGGAGAAGGCGGGGAGCTGTTTTTT. Its translation: CASSSGLAGEGGELFF. The variable domain in full, completed from reference TRBV7-7 and TRBJ2-2, reads GAGVSQSPRYKVTKRGQDVTLRCDPISSHATLYWYQQALGQGPEFLTYFNYEAQPDKSGLPSDRFSAERPEGSISTLTIQRTEQRDSAMYRCASSSGLAGEGGELFFGEGSRLTVL.

A few counts support this clonotype. The rearrangement links TRBV6-2 or TRBV6-3 to TRBJ2-7; 9 bases are shared with TRBD2. Per the germline V gene, CDR1 is MNHEY and CDR2 is SVGEGT. V lost 6 bases and J lost 3; bases outside the gene matches: 12. The CDR3 has 16 amino acids. The CDR3 reads CASSTLRLADHYEQYF. The CDR3 bases are TGTGCCAGCAGCACGCTGCGACTAGCGGACCACTACGAGCAGTACTTC.

Only a few counts were recorded for this clonotype. The chain recombines TRBV20-1 with TRBJ1-5; 10 nucleotides agree with TRBD1. V lost 6 bases and J lost 4; bases outside the gene matches: 12. Germline lookup yields CDR1 DFQATT and CDR2 SNEGSKA (reference sequence). The CDR3 is 16 amino acids. In DNA, the CDR3 is TGCAGTGCCCAAACCGGCGGGACAGGGGTTAATCAGCCCCAGCATTTT. Its protein is CSAQTGGTGVNQPQHF.

This sequence joins TRBV11-2 and TRBJ1-2, with a possible D match to TRBD1 (5 bases). The CDR3 covers 14 residues. CDR1 and CDR2 from the germline V gene are SGHAT and FQNNGV. The V end lost 4 bases, the J end lost 8 bases, and 17 bases lay between the germline ends. The CDR3 nucleotides are TGTGCCAGCAGCTCCCGGGACGACGTCAACGGCTACACCTTC. Protein: CASSSRDDVNGYTF.

The chain is built from TRBV2 and TRBJ2-7; D uncertain. This CDR3 contains 13 residues. Germline CDR1 reads SNHLY; CDR2 reads FYNNEI. The germline V and J ends were trimmed by 7 bases and 0 bases, with 10 bases remaining between them. CDR3 DNA: TGTGCCAGCAAGACCATCAGCTCCTACGAGCAGTACTTC. This translates into CASKTISSYEQYF.

A single count supports this clonotype. This sequence joins TRBV20-1 and TRBJ2-3; 8 bases line up with TRBD1. CDR1 and CDR2 from the germline V gene are DFQATT and SNEGSKA (reference sequence). V dropped 3 bases and J dropped 3; count of bases not matched to a gene: 11. CDR3 length: 16 residues. The CDR3 DNA sequence: TGCAGTGCTAGTATACGCAGGGGGCAGGCAACAGATACGCAGTATTTT. It translates to CSASIRRGQATDTQYF.

The J gene is TRBJ2-1, the V gene TRBV20-1; tentatively, D is TRBD1 or TRBD2 (5 bases each). The V and J ends lost 6 bases and 9 bases respectively, with 18 bases between them. This CDR3 has 13 amino acids. From germline, CDR1 is DFQATT and CDR2 SNEGSKA (reference sequence). This CDR3 reads CSAAGTTDGEQFF. Written as DNA, the CDR3 is TGCAGTGCGGCCGGGACCACTGACGGTGAGCAGTTCTTC.

This chain uses TRBV21-1 with TRBJ1-2; the listed D gene, TRBD1, was not tested against the DNA. TRBV21-1 is classified as a pseudogene. This CDR3 has 16 residues. Written as DNA, the CDR3 is TGTGCCAGCAGCCCCGAGGGACGGTTCTTCAACTATGGCTACACCTTC. It specifies CASSPEGRFFNYGYTF.

The chain uses TRBV5-6 and TRBJ2-1; 7 bases align to TRBD2. Trimming removed 2 bases from V and 5 bases from J; junction bases left unmatched: 7. Germline CDR1 reads SGHDT; CDR2 reads YYEEEE. The CDR3 covers 15 residues. CDR3 in amino acids: CASSFLAAPDNEQFF. The CDR3 nucleotides are TGTGCCAGCAGCTTCCTAGCGGCACCGGACAATGAGCAGTTCTTC.

V gene TRBV27 combines with J gene TRBJ1-2; a weak D match, TRBD1 (5 bases). The CDR3 spans 13 residues. Trimming removed 3 bases from V and 9 bases from J, with 14 bases in between. CDR1 and CDR2 from the germline V gene are MNHEY and SMNVEV (reference sequence). The CDR3 region is CASSFWGGSSYTF. The CDR3, as DNA: TGTGCCAGCAGTTTTTGGGGCGGCAGCAGCTACACCTTC.

This clonotype was seen a single time. This chain connects TRBV7-2 to TRBJ1-6; D gene uncertain. CDR3 length equals 14 residues. Germline CDR1 SGHTA, CDR2 FQGNSA. V was shortened by 2 bases and J by 6 bases, with 8 bases between the two germline ends. The CDR3 protein is CASSLRQINSPLHF. CDR3 coding DNA: TGTGCCAGCAGCTTACGGCAGATTAATTCACCCCTCCACTTT. Full variable domain (rest looked up from reference TRBV7-2 and TRBJ1-6): GAGVSQSPSNKVTEKGKDVELRCDPISGHTALYWYRQSLGQGLEFLIYFQGNSAPDKSGLPSDRFSAERTGGSVSTLTIQRTQQEDSAVYLCASSLRQINSPLHFGNGTRLTVT.

V gene TRBV6-1 combines with J gene TRBJ2-7; D possibly corresponds to TRBD1 (6 bases). The ends were cut back, 6 bases at V and 0 bases at J, with 15 bases in the middle. Germline V gene lookup returns CDR1 MNHNS and CDR2 SASEGT. This CDR3 is built from 15 residues. The CDR3 is CASRRDITSSYEQYF. CDR3 coding DNA: TGTGCCAGCAGACGGGACATTACGAGCTCCTACGAGCAGTACTTC.

J is TRBJ2-7 and V is TRBV20-1; tentatively, D is TRBD2 (6 bases). CDR1 is DFQATT, CDR2 SNEGSKA, per germline (reference sequence). The ends were cut back, 3 bases at V and 3 bases at J, with 15 bases in the middle. The CDR3 contains 14 residues. This CDR3 reads CSASFVRGVYEQYF. The CDR3 coding sequence is TGCAGTGCTAGTTTCGTTCGCGGGGTCTACGAGCAGTACTTC.

The rearrangement links TRBV6-5 to TRBJ1-5; D is ambiguous. CDR1 and CDR2 (germline): MNHEY, SVGAGI. The CDR3 has 14 amino acids. Trimming stripped 2 bases from V and 5 bases from J, with 10 bases between. CDR3 protein: CASSYIGFYQPQHF. CDR3 DNA: TGTGCCAGCAGTTACATCGGTTTTTATCAGCCCCAGCATTTT.